The present T cell receptor beta chain was sequenced within a study of regulatory T cells in long-lasting Graves disease. Time point indicated: newly diagnosed GD, antithyroid drugs for less than 3 months. The TCR library was made from RNA extracted from PBMCs. Only a few counts were recorded for this clonotype. Its matching antigen is unknown. This CDR3 comprises 19 residues. V lost 3 bases and J lost 0, with 18 bases in between. For TCR beta, libraries came from iRepertoire HTBI primers and Arm-PCR of CDR3 regions. TCRdb processed the multiplex PCR reads anew with MiXCR; each CDR3 protein has one entry. The sample lists roughly 500,000 distinct CDR3 sequences, roughly 14% occurring once. The study's findings and limits: A limited number of samples was an acknowledged limitation. Persistent Graves' disease cases displayed lower TCR diversity than newly diagnosed ones.

This sample also appeared in a second study, on T cells in Graves' hyperthyroidism and ophthalmopathy. That paper adds: In the first-round RT-PCR of the TCR CDR3, the HTBI primer set was used.

The V call is TRBV12-3 or TRBV12-4, the J call TRBJ2-6; D ambiguous. The TCR comes from a man aged 25-45 years with Graves disease. The sample consisted of peripheral blood mononuclear cells (PBMCs), taken at new diagnosis, from a patient treated with antithyroid drugs. The CDR3 bases are TGTGCCAGCAGTTTCGGAAGGTTGAACCCCCTCTCTGGGGCCAACGTCCTGACTTTC. As protein: CASSFGRLNPLSGANVLTF.